The rows below give T cell receptor beta chains drawn from one sample of a study of blood T cell repertoires in COVID-19. This table comes from immunoSEQ multiplex PCR, and its TCRdb copy is limited to in-frame clones, with some not included. The sample gives roughly 160,000 clones, around three quarters of which show up once; roughly 19% is in the top ten. The specimen was PBMCs or T cells enriched from blood (not recorded which). The receptors were sampled from a woman between 70 and 85 years old in a cohort exposed to, infected with or recovered from COVID-19 (not recorded which). The CDR3 runs from the conserved cysteine through the conserved F or W. The D gene is left open where the match is weak. Size is stated for part of the rows, as once, few or many counts, or as a class when the clone is expanded.

abundance	d_gene	j_gene	v_gene	CDR3nt	CDR3aa
few	TRBD1	TRBJ1-4	TRBV7-9	TGTGCCAGCAGCCCTCAGGGGGCAACTAATGAAAAACTGTTTTTT	CASSPQGATNEKLFF
few	-	TRBJ2-7	TRBV4-2	TGTGCCAGCAGCCAAGCCCCGACTATCGGAGATAATTACGAGCAGTACTTC	CASSQAPTIGDNYEQYF
few	-	TRBJ2-2	TRBV4-1	TGCGCCAGCAGCTCTCTTCTCGGCAGGGGGGACACCGGGGAGCTGTTTTTT	CASSSLLGRGDTGELFF
-	TRBD1	TRBJ1-2	TRBV5-1	TGCGCCAGCAGCCCCGGGACAGGGCAGGGCTATGGCTACACCTTC	CASSPGTGQGYGYTF
-	-	TRBJ2-2	TRBV11-3	TGTGCCAGCACCCCAGGGGATGGCGGGGAGCTGTTTTTT	CASTPGDGGELFF
-	TRBD1	TRBJ2-7	TRBV27	TGTGCCAGCAGTCTACGACAGGGTTACGAGCAGTACTTC	CASSLRQGYEQYF
-	-	TRBJ1-1	TRBV5-4	TGTGCCAGCAGCCGAGAGTGGTCGAACACTGAAGCTTTCTTT	CASSREWSNTEAFF
-	TRBD2	TRBJ2-1	TRBV7-2	TGTGCCAGCAGCTTAGAGGGACTAGCGGGAGGTCATGAGCAGTTCTTC	CASSLEGLAGGHEQFF
few	-	TRBJ1-2	TRBV21-1	TGTGCCAGCAGCAAGGGGGGTGCTTTCGGGACAGCTAAAAACTATGGCTACACCTTC	CASSKGGAFGTAKNYGYTF
-	-	TRBJ1-2	TRBV11-3	TGTGCCAGCAGCCAAACGGGGGTGGGTGGCTACACCTTC	CASSQTGVGGYTF
-	TRBD1	TRBJ1-6	TRBV5-4	TGTGCCAGCAGCTTGGCCCACAGGGGGCATTCACCCCTCCACTTT	CASSLAHRGHSPLHF
-	-	TRBJ2-7	TRBV5-4	TGTGCCAGCAGCTTGTTCCCGGGGTACGAGCAGTACTTC	CASSLFPGYEQYF
few	TRBD1	TRBJ1-1	TRBV27	TGTGCCAGCAGTTCCCCCGCGGGACAGGGGTCCACTGAAGCTTTCTTT	CASSSPAGQGSTEAFF
-	-	TRBJ2-7	TRBV7-7	TGTGCTAGCAGCTGCCCAGGCCGGGGATACGAGCAGTACTTC	CASSCPGRGYEQYF
-	TRBD2	TRBJ2-3	TRBV28	TGTGCCAGCAGTTTTCCCAGGCGGGAGGGCCATACGCAGTATTTT	CASSFPRREGHTQYF
-	-	TRBJ2-5	TRBV21-1	TGTGCCAGCAGCAAAGCGCTTGGGTTGGAGGAGACCCAGTACTTC	CASSKALGLEETQYF
-	-	TRBJ1-3	TRBV28	TGTGCCAGCAGTTTGGGGGGGCGCACTGGAAACACCATATATTTT	CASSLGGRTGNTIYF
-	TRBD1	TRBJ1-6	TRBV27	TGTGCCAGCAGACGCGGGACAGGGGTCGGTCGGTTACTTAATTCACCCCTCCACTTT	CASRRGTGVGRLLNSPLHF
once	TRBD1	TRBJ1-2	TRBV6-5	TGTGCCAGCAGGCCTACAGGGGGCGGCGCTGGCTACACCTTC	CASRPTGGGAGYTF
-	TRBD1	TRBJ1-2	TRBV28	TGTGCCAGCAGTCAGACAGGGTCTAACTATGGCTACACCTTC	CASSQTGSNYGYTF
-	-	TRBJ1-2	TRBV28	TGTGCCAGCAGTTCCCCCTCTAGGAACAGGGCCTATGGCTACACCTTC	CASSSPSRNRAYGYTF
-	-	TRBJ2-3	TRBV28	TGTGCCAGCAGTCTTTCCAGGGGTAGCAGGACAGATACGCAGTATTTT	CASSLSRGSRTDTQYF
-	TRBD2	TRBJ2-7	TRBV6-4	TGTGCCAGCACCTCCTCAACGGGACTAGCGGGAAGCTACGAGCAGTACTTC	CASTSSTGLAGSYEQYF
-	TRBD1	TRBJ1-2	TRBV19	TGTGCCAGTAGTGAGGGACAGGTACTTTATGGCTACACCTTC	CASSEGQVLYGYTF
-	-	TRBJ1-5	TRBV2	TGTGCCAGCGCCGACGGAGGGCGTTTCAATCAGCCCCAGCATTTT	CASADGGRFNQPQHF
-	-	TRBJ2-1	TRBV6-5	TGTGCCCTGGGGAGCTTTTCGTCAGTCACCAATGAGCAGTTCTTC	CALGSFSSVTNEQFF
-	-	TRBJ2-3	TRBV6-2/TRBV6-3	TGTGCCAGCAGTTCCCCGGTTGGGCCCTCAGATACGCAGTATTTT	CASSSPVGPSDTQYF
once	-	TRBJ2-2	TRBV7-3	TGTGCCAGCAGCTTACGCGAACCCGGGGAGCTGTTTTTT	CASSLREPGELFF
-	-	TRBJ1-2	TRBV20-1	TGCAGTGCTAGATATATAGATGGCTACACCTTC	CSARYIDGYTF
-	TRBD2	TRBJ2-7	TRBV7-6	TGTGCCAGCAGCAACGGACTAGCGGGAAACTCCTACGAGCAGTACTTC	CASSNGLAGNSYEQYF
-	-	TRBJ1-5	TRBV5-1	TGCGCCAGCAGGTTGACAGGATCTTCATGGCAGCCCCAGCATTTT	CASRLTGSSWQPQHF
-	-	TRBJ2-7	TRBV5-4	TGTGCCAGCAGCCAGGGACAACGGTACGAGCAGTACTTC	CASSQGQRYEQYF
-	-	TRBJ2-1	TRBV7-2	TGTGCCAGCAGCTCCGGGGAACTAGCCTCCTACAATGAGCAGTTCTTC	CASSSGELASYNEQFF
once	TRBD1	TRBJ1-1	TRBV7-2	TGTGCCAGCAGCTTAGGGGGACAGGGCATCACTGAAGCTTTCTTT	CASSLGGQGITEAFF
-	-	TRBJ2-3	TRBV29-1	TGCAGCGTTGAAGATGGGGGCGCAGATACGCAGTATTTT	CSVEDGGADTQYF
few	-	TRBJ2-2	TRBV6-5	TGTGCCAGCAGGTCCTATTCGAACACCGGGGAGCTGTTTTTT	CASRSYSNTGELFF
-	-	TRBJ1-6	TRBV4-1	TGCGCCAGCAGCCAAGAGTCCTGGCATAATTCACCCCTCCACTTT	CASSQESWHNSPLHF
-	-	TRBJ2-7	TRBV9	TGTGCCAGCAGCGCCCTCACTAGCAGCGAGCAGTACTTC	CASSALTSSEQYF
-	TRBD2	TRBJ2-7	TRBV28	TGTGCCAGCAGTTCCCACGGGGGGGGCGAGCAGTACTTC	CASSSHGGGEQYF
few	TRBD1	TRBJ2-3	TRBV4-1	TGCGCCAGCAGCCCTGAAGGCGGCAGGGGGAGAGATACGCAGTATTTT	CASSPEGGRGRDTQYF
many	TRBD2	TRBJ2-3	TRBV12-5	TGTGCTAGTGGTTCTCGACTAGCGGGAGCTCTAGATACGCAGTATTTT	CASGSRLAGALDTQYF
-	-	TRBJ2-5	TRBV4-2	TGTGCCAGCAGCCAAGACAGGGAAGTCCAGTACTTC	CASSQDREVQYF
-	-	TRBJ2-1	TRBV11-2	TGTGCCAGCAGCTTAAGGGAAGGTCCTCTAGCGCCCACCTACAATGAGCAGTTCTTC	CASSLREGPLAPTYNEQFF